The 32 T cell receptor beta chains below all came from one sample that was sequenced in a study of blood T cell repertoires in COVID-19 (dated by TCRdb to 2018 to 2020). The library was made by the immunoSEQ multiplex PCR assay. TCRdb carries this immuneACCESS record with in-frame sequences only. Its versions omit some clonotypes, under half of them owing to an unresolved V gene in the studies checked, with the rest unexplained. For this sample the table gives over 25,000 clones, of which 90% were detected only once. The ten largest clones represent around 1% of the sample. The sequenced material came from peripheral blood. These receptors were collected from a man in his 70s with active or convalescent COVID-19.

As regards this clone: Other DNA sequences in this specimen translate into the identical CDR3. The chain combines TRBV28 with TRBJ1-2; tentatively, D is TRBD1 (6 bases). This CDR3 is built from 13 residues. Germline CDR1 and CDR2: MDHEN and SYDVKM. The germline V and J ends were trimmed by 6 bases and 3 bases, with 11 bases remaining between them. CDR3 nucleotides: TGTGCCAGCAGGGTAGGACAGCACTATGGCTACACCTTC. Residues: CASRVGQHYGYTF.

The CDR3 protein is CASSQGDRGSPLHF. CDR3 nucleotide sequence: TGTGCCAGCAGCCAAGGGGACAGGGGATCACCCCTCCACTTT. This chain joins TRBV5-4 and TRBJ1-6; 10 nucleotides match TRBD1. CDR1 is SGHNT, CDR2 YYREEE, per germline (reference sequence). The V gene end was trimmed by 4 bases and the J gene end by 10 bases; junction bases not matched to a gene: 5. The CDR3 runs to 14 residues.

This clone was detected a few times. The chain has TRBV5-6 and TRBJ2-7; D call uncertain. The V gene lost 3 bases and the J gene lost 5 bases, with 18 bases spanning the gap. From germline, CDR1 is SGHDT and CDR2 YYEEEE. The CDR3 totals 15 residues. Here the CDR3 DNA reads TGTGCCAGCAGCTACCGTTCGCTTGGGCACGACGAGCAGTACTTC. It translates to CASSYRSLGHDEQYF.

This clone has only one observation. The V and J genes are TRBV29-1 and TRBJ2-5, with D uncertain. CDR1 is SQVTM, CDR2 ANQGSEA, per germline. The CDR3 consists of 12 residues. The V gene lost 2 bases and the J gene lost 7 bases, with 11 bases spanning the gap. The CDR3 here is CSVENLSGTQYF. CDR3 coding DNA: TGCAGCGTTGAAAACCTTTCGGGGACCCAGTACTTC.

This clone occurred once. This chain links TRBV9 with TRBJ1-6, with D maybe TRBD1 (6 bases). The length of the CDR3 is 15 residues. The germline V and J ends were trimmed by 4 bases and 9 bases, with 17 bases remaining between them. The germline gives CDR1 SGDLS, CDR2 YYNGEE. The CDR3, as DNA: TGTGCCAGCAGCACCCGGACAGCCACCTTTTCACCCCTCCACTTT. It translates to CASSTRTATFSPLHF. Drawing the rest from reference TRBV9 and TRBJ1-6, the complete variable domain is DSGVTQTPKHLITATGQRVTLRCSPRSGDLSVYWYQQSLDQGLQFLIQYYNGEERAKGNILERFSAQQFPDLHSELNLSSLELGDSALYFCASSTRTATFSPLHFGNGTRLTVT.

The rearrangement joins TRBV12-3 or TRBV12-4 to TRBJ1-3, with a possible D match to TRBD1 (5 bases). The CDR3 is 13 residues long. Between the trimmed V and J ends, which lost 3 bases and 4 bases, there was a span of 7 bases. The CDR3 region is CASSFGAGNTIYF. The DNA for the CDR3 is TGTGCCAGCAGTTTTGGGGCAGGAAACACCATATATTTT.

Here the CDR3 reads CASSLATSSGNTIYF. The CDR3 DNA reads as TGCGCCAGCAGCTTGGCCACTAGCTCTGGAAACACCATATATTTT. This chain links TRBV5-1 with TRBJ1-3; D remains unclear. Germline CDR1 SGHRS, CDR2 YFSETQ. The CDR3 runs to 15 residues. V was trimmed by 0 bases and J by 0 bases, leaving 7 bases between them.

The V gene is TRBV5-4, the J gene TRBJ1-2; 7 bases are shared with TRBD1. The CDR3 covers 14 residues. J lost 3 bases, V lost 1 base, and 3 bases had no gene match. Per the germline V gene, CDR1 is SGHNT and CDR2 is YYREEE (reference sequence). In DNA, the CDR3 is TGTGCCAGCAGCTTGCCAGGGGGTGACTATGGCTACACCTTC. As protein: CASSLPGGDYGYTF.

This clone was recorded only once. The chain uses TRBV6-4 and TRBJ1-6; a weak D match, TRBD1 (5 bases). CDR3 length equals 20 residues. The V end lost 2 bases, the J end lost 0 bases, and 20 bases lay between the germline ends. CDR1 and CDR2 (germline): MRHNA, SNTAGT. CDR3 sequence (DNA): TGTGCCAGCAGTGACCCCCCTAGGACACCACCGAGCTCCTATAATTCACCCCTCCACTTT. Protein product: CASSDPPRTPPSSYNSPLHF.

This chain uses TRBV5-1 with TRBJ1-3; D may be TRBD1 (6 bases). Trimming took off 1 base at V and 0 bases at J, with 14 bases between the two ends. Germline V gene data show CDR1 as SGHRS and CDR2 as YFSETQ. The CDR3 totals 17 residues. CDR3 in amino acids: CASSLQQGSSSGNTIYF. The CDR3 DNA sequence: TGCGCCAGCAGCTTGCAACAGGGCTCGAGCTCTGGAAACACCATATATTTT.

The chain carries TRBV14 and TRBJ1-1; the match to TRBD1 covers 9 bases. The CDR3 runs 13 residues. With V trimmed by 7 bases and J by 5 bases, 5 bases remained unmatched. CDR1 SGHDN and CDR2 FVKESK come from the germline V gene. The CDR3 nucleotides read TGTGCCAGCATTAAACAGGGGGCGACTGAAGCTTTCTTT. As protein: CASIKQGATEAFF.

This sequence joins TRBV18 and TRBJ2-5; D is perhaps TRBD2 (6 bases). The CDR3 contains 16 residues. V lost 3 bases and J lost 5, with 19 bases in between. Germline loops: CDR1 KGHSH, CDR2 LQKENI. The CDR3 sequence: CASSPYVQEGGETQYF. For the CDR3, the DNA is TGTGCCAGCTCACCCTACGTCCAGGAGGGTGGGGAGACCCAGTACTTC.

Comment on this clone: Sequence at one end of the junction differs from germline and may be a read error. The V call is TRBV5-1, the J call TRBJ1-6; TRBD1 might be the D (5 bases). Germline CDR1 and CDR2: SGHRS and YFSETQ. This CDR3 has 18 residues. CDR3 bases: TGCGCCCGCAGCTGGACGCCGGGGGGGAGGACCTATAATTCACCCCTCCACTTT. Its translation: CARSWTPGGRTYNSPLHF.

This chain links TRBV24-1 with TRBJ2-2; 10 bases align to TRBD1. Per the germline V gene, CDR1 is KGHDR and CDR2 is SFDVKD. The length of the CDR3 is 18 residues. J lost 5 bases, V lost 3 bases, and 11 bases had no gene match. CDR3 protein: CATSDPSPGQGITGELFF. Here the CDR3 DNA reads TGTGCCACCAGTGATCCGAGCCCGGGACAGGGGATAACCGGGGAGCTGTTTTTT.

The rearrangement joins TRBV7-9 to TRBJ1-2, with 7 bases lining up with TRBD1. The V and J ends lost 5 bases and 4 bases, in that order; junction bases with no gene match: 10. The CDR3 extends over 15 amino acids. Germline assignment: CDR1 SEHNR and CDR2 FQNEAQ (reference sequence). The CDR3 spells CASSPTGAPSYGYTF. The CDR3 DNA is TGTGCCAGCAGCCCTACAGGGGCCCCTTCCTATGGCTACACCTTC.

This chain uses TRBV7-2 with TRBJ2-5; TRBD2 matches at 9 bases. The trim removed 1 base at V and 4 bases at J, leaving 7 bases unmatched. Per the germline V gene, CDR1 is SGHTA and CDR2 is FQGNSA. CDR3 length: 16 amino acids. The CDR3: CASSLDGASGTETQYF. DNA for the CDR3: TGTGCCAGCAGCTTAGACGGGGCTAGCGGGACAGAGACCCAGTACTTC.

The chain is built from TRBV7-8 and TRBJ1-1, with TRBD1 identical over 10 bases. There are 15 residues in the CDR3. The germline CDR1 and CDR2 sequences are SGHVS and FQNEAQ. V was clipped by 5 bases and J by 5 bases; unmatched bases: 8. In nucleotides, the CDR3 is TGTGCCAGCAGCCCCCATCGGACAGGGGGGACTGAAGCTTTCTTT. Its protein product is CASSPHRTGGTEAFF.

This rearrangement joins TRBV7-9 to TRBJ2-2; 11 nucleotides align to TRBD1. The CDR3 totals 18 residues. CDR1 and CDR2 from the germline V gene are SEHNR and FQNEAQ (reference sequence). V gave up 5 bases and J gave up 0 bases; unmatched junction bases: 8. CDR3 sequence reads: CASSPGQGGTPNTGELFF. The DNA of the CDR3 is TGTGCCAGCAGCCCGGGACAGGGGGGGACCCCGAACACCGGGGAGCTGTTTTTT.

CDR3 loop: CASSLSQGRNEQFF. The CDR3 bases are TGTGCCAGCAGCTTATCCCAGGGTCGGAATGAGCAGTTCTTC. V and J are TRBV7-3 and TRBJ2-1; D might be TRBD1 (5 bases). The germline V gene has CDR1 SGHTA and CDR2 FQGTGA. CDR3 size: 14 residues. Trimming shortened V by 2 bases and J by 7 bases, and 12 bases separated the two germline ends.

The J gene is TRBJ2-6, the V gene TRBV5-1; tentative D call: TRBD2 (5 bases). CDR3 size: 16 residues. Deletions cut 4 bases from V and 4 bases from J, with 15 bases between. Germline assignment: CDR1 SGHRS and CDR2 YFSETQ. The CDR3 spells CASSLVIAGGANVLTF. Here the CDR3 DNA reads TGCGCCAGCAGCCTGGTTATTGCGGGCGGGGCCAACGTCCTGACTTTC.

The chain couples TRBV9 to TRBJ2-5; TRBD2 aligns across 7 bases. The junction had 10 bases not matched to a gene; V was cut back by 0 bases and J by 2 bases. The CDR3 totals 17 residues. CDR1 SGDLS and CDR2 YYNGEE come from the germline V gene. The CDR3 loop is CASSVGLVAGLQETQYF. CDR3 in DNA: TGTGCCAGCAGCGTAGGCTTGGTAGCGGGCCTGCAAGAGACCCAGTACTTC.

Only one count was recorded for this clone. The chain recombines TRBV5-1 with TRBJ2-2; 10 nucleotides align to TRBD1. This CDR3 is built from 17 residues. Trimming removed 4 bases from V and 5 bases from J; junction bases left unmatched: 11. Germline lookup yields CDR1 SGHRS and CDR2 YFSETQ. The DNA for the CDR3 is TGCGCCAGCAGCCTATACTCCGGGACAGGGGAGACCGGGGAGCTGTTTTTT. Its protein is CASSLYSGTGETGELFF. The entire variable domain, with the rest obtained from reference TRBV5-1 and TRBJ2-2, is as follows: KAGVTQTPRYLIKTRGQQVTLSCSPISGHRSVSWYQQTPGQGLQFLFEYFSETQRNKGNFPGRFSGRQFSNSRSEMNVSTLELGDSALYLCASSLYSGTGETGELFFGEGSRLTVL.

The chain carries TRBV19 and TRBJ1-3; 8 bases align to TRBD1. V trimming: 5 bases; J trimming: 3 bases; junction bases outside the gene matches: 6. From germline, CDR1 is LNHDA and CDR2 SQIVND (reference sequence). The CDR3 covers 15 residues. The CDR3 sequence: CASSPQGANGNTIYF. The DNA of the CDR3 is TGTGCCAGTAGTCCGCAGGGGGCCAATGGAAACACCATATATTTT.

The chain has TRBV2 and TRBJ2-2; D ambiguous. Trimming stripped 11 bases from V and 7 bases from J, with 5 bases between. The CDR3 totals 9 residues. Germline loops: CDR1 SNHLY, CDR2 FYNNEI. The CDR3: CAPFGELFF. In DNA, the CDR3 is TGTGCCCCCTTCGGGGAGCTGTTTTTT.

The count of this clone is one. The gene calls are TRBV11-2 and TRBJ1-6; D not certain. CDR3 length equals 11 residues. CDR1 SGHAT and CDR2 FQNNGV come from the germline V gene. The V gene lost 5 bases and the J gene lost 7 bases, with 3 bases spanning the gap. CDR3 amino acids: CASSQNSPLHF. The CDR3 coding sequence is TGTGCCAGCAGCCAAAATTCACCCCTCCACTTT. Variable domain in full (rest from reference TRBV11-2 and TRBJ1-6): EAGVAQSPRYKIIEKRQSVAFWCNPISGHATLYWYQQILGQGPKLLIQFQNNGVVDDSQLPKDRFSAERLKGVDSTLKIQPAKLEDSAVYLCASSQNSPLHFGNGTRLTVT.

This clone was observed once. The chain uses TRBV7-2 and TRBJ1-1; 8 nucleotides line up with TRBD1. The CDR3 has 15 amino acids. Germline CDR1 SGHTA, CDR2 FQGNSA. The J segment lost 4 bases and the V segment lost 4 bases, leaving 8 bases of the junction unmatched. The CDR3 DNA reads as TGTGCCAGCAGCTCTCAGACAGGGGTGGGCACTGAAGCTTTCTTT. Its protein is CASSSQTGVGTEAFF.

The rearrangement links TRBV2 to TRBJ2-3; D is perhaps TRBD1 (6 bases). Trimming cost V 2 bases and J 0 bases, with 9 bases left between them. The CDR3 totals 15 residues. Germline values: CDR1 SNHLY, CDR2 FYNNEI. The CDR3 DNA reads TGTGCCAGCAGTGAATTAGGGGGAAGCACAGATACGCAGTATTTT. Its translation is CASSELGGSTDTQYF.

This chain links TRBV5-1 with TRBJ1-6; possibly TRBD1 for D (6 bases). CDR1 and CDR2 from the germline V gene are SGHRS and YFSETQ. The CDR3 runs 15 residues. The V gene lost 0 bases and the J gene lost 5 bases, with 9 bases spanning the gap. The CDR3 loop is CASSLATGNNSPLHF. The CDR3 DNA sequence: TGCGCCAGCAGCTTGGCCACAGGGAATAATTCACCCCTCCACTTT.

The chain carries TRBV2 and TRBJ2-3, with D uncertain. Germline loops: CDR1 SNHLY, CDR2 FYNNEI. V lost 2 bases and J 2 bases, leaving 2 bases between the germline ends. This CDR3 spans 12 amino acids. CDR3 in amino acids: CASSELTDTQYF. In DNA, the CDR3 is TGTGCCAGCAGTGAACTCACAGATACGCAGTATTTT.

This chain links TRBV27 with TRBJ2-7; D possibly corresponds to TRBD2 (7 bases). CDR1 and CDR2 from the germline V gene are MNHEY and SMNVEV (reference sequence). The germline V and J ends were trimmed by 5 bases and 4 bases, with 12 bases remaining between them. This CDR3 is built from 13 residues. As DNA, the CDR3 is TGTGCCAGCAGTCACGGGGGGCCGTACGAGCAGTACTTC. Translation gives CASSHGGPYEQYF.

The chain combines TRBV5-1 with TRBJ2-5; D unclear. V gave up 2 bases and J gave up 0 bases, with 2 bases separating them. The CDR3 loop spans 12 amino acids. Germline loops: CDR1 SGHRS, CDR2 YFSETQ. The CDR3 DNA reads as TGCGCCAGCAGCTTCGACCAAGAGACCCAGTACTTC. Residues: CASSFDQETQYF.

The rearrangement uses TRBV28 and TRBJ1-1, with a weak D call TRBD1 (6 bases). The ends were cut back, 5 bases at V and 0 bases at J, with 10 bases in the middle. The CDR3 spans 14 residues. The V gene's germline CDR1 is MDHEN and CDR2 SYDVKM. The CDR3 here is CASSVNRVNTEAFF. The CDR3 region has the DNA TGTGCCAGCAGTGTTAACAGGGTGAACACTGAAGCTTTCTTT.